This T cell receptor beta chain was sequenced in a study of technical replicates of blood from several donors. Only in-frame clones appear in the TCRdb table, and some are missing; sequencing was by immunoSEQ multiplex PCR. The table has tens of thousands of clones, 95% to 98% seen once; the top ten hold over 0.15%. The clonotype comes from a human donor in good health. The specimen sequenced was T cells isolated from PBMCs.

The CDR3 sequence: CASSSLGELFF. CDR3 coding DNA: TGTGCCAGCAGTTCTCTCGGGGAGCTGTTTTTT. The V call is TRBV27, the J call TRBJ2-2; D gene ambiguous. Looked up from germline, CDR1 is MNHEY and CDR2 is SMNVEV (reference sequence). V was trimmed by 4 bases and J by 7 bases, leaving 4 bases between them. The CDR3 spans 11 residues.